Reported below is one T cell receptor beta chain. Its antigen is as yet unknown. The data are from a study of T cells after yellow fever vaccination. Study results and caveats: Peaking faster, on day 5 versus 15, the secondary response was nonetheless weaker. Researchers noted that a small share of clonotypes showed up in both CD4 and CD8 compartments.

CDR3 length equals 14 residues. The ends lost 1 base at V and 5 bases at J; junction bases unmatched: 6. Germline V gene lookup returns CDR1 SGHRS and CDR2 YFSETQ. The authors made TCR cDNA by 5'RACE template switching, adding a universal primer site and UMIs. TCRdb re-called the 5' RACE reads through MiXCR, storing one row per CDR3 protein. The sample has 100,000 to 150,000 distinct CDR3 sequences; roughly 9% are singletons. The sequence was obtained from a man aged 18 to 30 who received the YFV17D yellow fever vaccine. The sample was CD8+ T cells sorted from PBMCs, taken on the day of the yellow fever booster vaccination. The chain couples TRBV5-1 to TRBJ2-7; 7 bases are shared with TRBD2. DNA for the CDR3: TGCGCCAGCAGCTTGAGCAGGCGGGGGAACGAGCAGTACTTC. This sequence encodes CASSLSRRGNEQYF.